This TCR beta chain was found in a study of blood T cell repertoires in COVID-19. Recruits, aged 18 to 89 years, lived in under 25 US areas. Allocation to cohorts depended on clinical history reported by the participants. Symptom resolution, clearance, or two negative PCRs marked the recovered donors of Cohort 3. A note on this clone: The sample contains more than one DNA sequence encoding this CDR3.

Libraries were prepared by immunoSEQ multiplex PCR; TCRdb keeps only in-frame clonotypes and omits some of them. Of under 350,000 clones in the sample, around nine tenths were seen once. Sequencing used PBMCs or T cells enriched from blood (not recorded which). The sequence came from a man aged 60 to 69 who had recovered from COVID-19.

As DNA, the CDR3 is TGTGCCAGCAGCCGGCCAGGGATGAACACTGAAGCTTTCTTT. The encoded protein is CASSRPGMNTEAFF. The chain joins TRBV3-1 (or the pseudogene TRBV3-2) to TRBJ1-1, with a tentative D call TRBD1 (5 bases). Between the trimmed V and J ends, which lost 4 bases and 0 bases, there was a span of 9 bases. This CDR3 has 14 residues. The germline V gene encodes CDR1 LGHDT and CDR2 YNNKEL (reference sequence).